These 17 T cell receptor beta chains were sequenced from one sample in a study of spatial heterogeneity in lung cancer. TCRdb called the 5' RACE reads again in MiXCR, with one record for every CDR3 protein. The table shows fewer than 15,000 distinct CDR3 sequences, with more than 15% occurring only once. Described time point: sample taken at primary tumor resection. Whole RNA from tumor, nontumor lung or frozen PBMC was sequenced unsorted. Sequenced here: PBMCs, sampled at surgery. These receptors came from a male donor with early-stage non-small cell lung cancer.

A few counts support this clonotype. CDR3 nucleotide sequence: TGTGCCAGCAGCGTAGGACAGGCCGACACCGGGGAGCTGTTTTTT. Its protein product is CASSVGQADTGELFF. The rearrangement joins TRBV9 to TRBJ2-2, with D perhaps TRBD1 (6 bases). Between the trimmed V and J ends, which lost 0 bases and 3 bases, there was a span of 9 bases. The V gene's germline CDR1 is SGDLS and CDR2 YYNGEE. The CDR3 length is 15 residues.

This clonotype was recorded at least ten times. The chain employs TRBV7-6 and TRBJ2-5; 7 bases match TRBD2. This CDR3 has 14 amino acids. V shed 3 bases and J 5 bases; nucleotides not matched to a gene: 6. Germline V gives CDR1 SGHVS, CDR2 FNYEAQ. The DNA of the CDR3 is TGTGCCAGCAGCTTTGGCGGGAGTATTGAGACCCAGTACTTC. Translating it yields CASSFGGSIETQYF.

The table lists this clonotype with many counts. The chain links TRBV10-1 to TRBJ2-3; the match to TRBD1 covers 7 bases. The CDR3 length is 15 residues. Germline lookup yields CDR1 WNHNN and CDR2 SYGVQD (reference sequence). With V trimmed by 4 bases and J by 0 bases, 4 bases remained unmatched. CDR3 nucleotides: TGCGCCAGCAGTGCCGGGACAGCTAGCACAGATACGCAGTATTTT. Translating gives CASSAGTASTDTQYF.

This clonotype showed up just a few times. J is TRBJ2-2 and V is TRBV5-4, with TRBD2 matching 14 bases. Losses at the gene ends were 5 bases for V and 2 bases for J; bases not matched to a gene: 5. CDR3 length: 17 amino acids. Germline assignment: CDR1 SGHNT and CDR2 YYREEE (reference sequence). The CDR3 DNA reads TGTGCCAGCAGGCTGACTAGCGGGAGGGGAAACACCGGGGAGCTGTTTTTT. Translation: CASRLTSGRGNTGELFF.

The chain uses TRBV12-3 or TRBV12-4 and TRBJ2-2; D perhaps matches TRBD1 (5 bases). This CDR3 contains 14 residues. The germline V and J ends were trimmed by 5 bases and 6 bases, with 13 bases remaining between them. CDR3 nucleotide sequence: TGTGCCAGCAGTCCTTTTTTAGGGGCCGGGGAGCTGTTTTTT. It translates to CASSPFLGAGELFF.

This clonotype was counted between two and nine times. This sequence joins TRBV7-3 and TRBJ2-5; 7 nucleotides line up with TRBD2. The trim removed 5 bases at V and 5 bases at J, leaving 14 bases unmatched. The germline CDR1 and CDR2 sequences are SGHTA and FQGTGA. The CDR3 is made up of 16 amino acids. The CDR3 loop is CASSQNGGSSGETQYF. In DNA form, the CDR3 reads TGTGCCAGCAGCCAAAATGGCGGGAGTAGCGGGGAGACCCAGTACTTC. Full variable domain (rest looked up from reference TRBV7-3 and TRBJ2-5): GAGVSQTPSNKVTEKGKYVELRCDPISGHTALYWYRQSLGQGPEFLIYFQGTGAADDSGLPNDRFFAVRPEGSVSTLKIQRTERGDSAVYLCASSQNGGSSGETQYFGPGTRLLVL.

The sample holds a few counts of this clonotype. A read error may account for a junction end that differs from germline. The rearrangement links TRBV7-7 to TRBJ2-7; TRBD2 matches at 13 bases. Germline CDR1 SSHAT, CDR2 FNYEAQ (reference sequence). The CDR3 consists of 14 residues. Written as DNA, the CDR3 is TGTGCTAGCAGCGTCGGGACTAGCGGGAACGAGCAGTACTTC. It encodes CASSVGTSGNEQYF.

The CDR3 reads CASSTFSGEKLFF. Written as DNA, the CDR3 is TGTGCCAGCTCAACCTTCTCGGGTGAAAAACTGTTTTTT. This chain joins TRBV9 and TRBJ1-4; D remains ambiguous. CDR3 length: 13 residues. The germline V gene encodes CDR1 SGDLS and CDR2 YYNGEE. V was shortened by 7 bases and J by 7 bases, with 14 bases between the two germline ends.

The genes are TRBV12-3 or TRBV12-4 and TRBJ1-1; 8 bases align to TRBD1. Germline trimming cut 6 bases from V and 6 bases from J; bases unmatched to any gene: 3. There are 12 residues in the CDR3. CDR3 nucleotide sequence: TGTGCCAGCAGAGGACAGGGAGCTGAAGCTTTCTTT. Translation gives CASRGQGAEAFF.

The chain combines TRBV20-1 with TRBJ1-1, with a possible D match to TRBD1 (6 bases). Per germline, CDR1 DFQATT and CDR2 SNEGSKA (reference sequence). The ends were cut back, 3 bases at V and 12 bases at J, with 20 bases in the middle. The CDR3 length is 13 residues. The CDR3 DNA follows: TGCAGTGCTAGTGAAGACAGGAGCTCGGTTTCTTTCTTT. It encodes CSASEDRSSVSFF.

In this sample, this clonotype turned up many times. The chain uses TRBV7-2 and TRBJ2-3; no firm D call. Germline CDR1 is SGHTA and CDR2 is FQGNSA. V dropped 3 bases and J dropped 2 bases, with 15 bases sitting between them. This CDR3 has 16 residues. The CDR3 sequence is CASSFESLWSTDTQYF. DNA for the CDR3: TGTGCCAGCAGCTTCGAATCCCTGTGGTCCACAGATACGCAGTATTTT.

This clonotype was seen ten or more times. In DNA form, the CDR3 reads TGTGCCACCGCCGGGGGTCAGGATTCACCCCTCCACTTT. Translating gives CATAGGQDSPLHF. The V gene is TRBV18, the J gene TRBJ1-6, with D possibly being TRBD1 (5 bases). The CDR3 runs 13 residues. Germline V gene sequence: CDR1 KGHSH, CDR2 LQKENI. V was cut by 10 bases and J by 8 bases, with 15 bases left in between.

This chain links TRBV6-5 with TRBJ1-6; a weak D match, TRBD1 (5 bases). The germline V and J ends were trimmed by 0 bases and 9 bases, with 15 bases remaining between them. CDR1 is MNHEY and CDR2 is SVGAGI in the germline V gene. This CDR3 comprises 16 residues. The CDR3 DNA reads as TGTGCCAGCAGTTACTCGAGTCAGGGTCTGGGTTCACCCCTCCACTTT. Amino acids: CASSYSSQGLGSPLHF.

This clonotype was recorded many times. The chain recombines TRBV5-4 with TRBJ1-2; D is uncertain. Trimming removed 0 bases at V and 10 bases at J, with 10 bases between. The germline V gene encodes CDR1 SGHNT and CDR2 YYREEE (reference sequence). This CDR3 has 12 residues. CDR3 in DNA: TGTGCCAGCAGCTTGGGGGCGGGTGACTACACCTTC. Translating it yields CASSLGAGDYTF. Looking up the rest from reference TRBV5-4 and TRBJ1-2 gives the full variable domain: ETGVTQSPTHLIKTRGQQVTLRCSSQSGHNTVSWYQQALGQGPQFIFQYYREEENGRGNFPPRFSGLQFPNYSSELNVNALELDDSALYLCASSLGAGDYTFGSGTRLTVV.

In its sample, this clonotype was seen a few times. The rearrangement joins TRBV3-1 to TRBJ2-4; either TRBD1 or TRBD2 may fit D (5 bases each). V lost 1 base and J 8 bases, leaving 12 bases between the germline ends. The CDR3 is 14 residues long. Per germline, CDR1 LGHDT and CDR2 YNNKEL (reference sequence). The DNA of the CDR3 is TGTGCCAGCAGCCAAGTGCTGCTGGGGGACATTCAGTACTTC. It codes for CASSQVLLGDIQYF. The full variable domain, its missing parts supplied by reference TRBV3-1 and TRBJ2-4, is DTAVSQTPKYLVTQMGNDKSIKCEQNLGHDTMYWYKQDSKKFLKIMFSYNNKELIINETVPNRFSPKSPDKAHLNLHINSLELGDSAVYFCASSQVLLGDIQYFGAGTRLSVL.

There are many counts of this clonotype. The rearrangement uses TRBV30 and TRBJ2-3; possibly TRBD1 for D (5 bases). V lost 1 base, J lost 2 bases, and 10 bases lay in between. The CDR3 has 14 residues. CDR1 is GTSNPN and CDR2 is SVGIG in the germline V gene (reference sequence). CDR3: CAWSEGFSTDTQYF. CDR3 sequence (DNA): TGTGCCTGGAGTGAGGGGTTTTCCACAGATACGCAGTATTTT.

Only a few counts were recorded for this clonotype. The chain employs TRBV28 and TRBJ1-5; the match to TRBD1 covers 7 bases. The CDR3 covers 13 residues. V lost 7 bases, J lost 4 bases, and 4 bases stayed unmatched. Per the germline V gene, CDR1 is MDHEN and CDR2 is SYDVKM. This CDR3 reads CASIPQGNQPQHF. In nucleotides, the CDR3 is TGTGCCAGCATCCCACAGGGGAATCAGCCCCAGCATTTT.